Shown below are 3 T cell receptor beta chains from a single sample sequenced in a study of response to subunit inactivated influenza vaccine. TCRdb re-analysed the RT-PCR reads in MiXCR, keeping a single row per CDR3 protein. The sample has some 300,000 distinct CDR3 sequences, approximately 23% seen once. Material: PBMCs from blood, obtained approximately 20 months after vaccination. The receptor source for this set is a man aged 50-75 years who received an inactivated influenza vaccine.

V is TRBV7-9 and J is TRBJ1-5; D gene uncertain. The CDR3 consists of 12 residues. Germline assignment: CDR1 SEHNR and CDR2 FQNEAQ (reference sequence). V lost 1 base, J lost 9 bases, and 7 bases lay in between. CDR3 loop: CASSLDMGPQHF. As DNA, the CDR3 is TGTGCCAGCAGCTTAGACATGGGGCCCCAGCATTTT. Full variable domain (remainder filled in from reference TRBV7-9 and TRBJ1-5): DTGVSQNPRHKITKRGQNVTFRCDPISEHNRLYWYRQTLGQGPEFLTYFQNEAQLEKSRLLSDRFSAERPKGSFSTLEIQRTEQGDSAMYLCASSLDMGPQHFGDGTRLSIL.

This clonotype was seen more than once but under ten times. V usage is TRBV3-1 and J usage is TRBJ2-3; 9 bases line up with TRBD2. CDR3 size: 15 residues. V gave up 6 bases and J gave up 3 bases; unmatched junction bases: 7. The germline V gene encodes CDR1 LGHDT and CDR2 YNNKEL (reference sequence). In DNA form, the CDR3 reads TGTGCCAGCAGTCCGACTAGCGGCGCTACAGATACGCAGTATTTT. It is translated as CASSPTSGATDTQYF.

This clonotype was seen many times. The chain uses TRBV4-3 and TRBJ1-5, with D hard to call. CDR3 length: 16 residues. CDR1 is LGHNA and CDR2 is YSLEER in the germline V gene. V was pared by 0 bases and J by 3 bases, with 12 bases between. CDR3 loop: CASSQDRLWNNQPQHF. The CDR3 DNA reads as TGCGCCAGCAGCCAAGATCGCCTTTGGAACAATCAGCCCCAGCATTTT.